The rows below give T cell receptor beta chains drawn from one sample of a study of cytomegalovirus exposure and HLA in healthy donors. Here immunoSEQ multiplex PCR was the method, and the copy in TCRdb shows in-frame clones only, minus some. The data show approximately 140,000 clones, around 78% seen once. The sample was PBMCs. The receptors originated from a woman between 50 and 59 years old in good health and CMV-seronegative. CDR3s include the opening cysteine and the closing phenylalanine or tryptophan. The D gene is left open where the match is weak. Where a row states a size, it is once, few, many or the class of an expanded clone; other rows omit it.

V: TRBV4-3; size: .; D: .; J: TRBJ2-5; DNA: TGCGCCAGCAGCCAGGATTTGGTCAATCGGCAAGGGAGAGAGACCCAGTACTTC; CDR3: CASSQDLVNRQGRETQYF
V: TRBV6-1; size: .; D: TRBD1; J: TRBJ2-3; DNA: TGTGCCAGCAGTAGCGACAGGGGGGGCACAGATACGCAGTATTTT; CDR3: CASSSDRGGTDTQYF
V: TRBV5-4; size: .; D: TRBD2; J: TRBJ2-3; DNA: TGTGCCAGCAGCTTAAAACTAGCGGGAGGAGATACGCAGTATTTT; CDR3: CASSLKLAGGDTQYF
V: TRBV30; size: once; D: .; J: TRBJ1-2; DNA: TGTGCCTGGAGTGTACTTAACGGTCCGGGAGGCTACACCTTC; CDR3: CAWSVLNGPGGYTF
V: TRBV27; size: .; D: .; J: TRBJ2-3; DNA: TGTGCCAGCAGTTTCAGGCCCGCCGGAGATACGCAGTATTTT; CDR3: CASSFRPAGDTQYF
V: TRBV6-5; size: .; D: .; J: TRBJ1-1; DNA: TGTGCCAGCACCCGGACTGGATCCACTGAAGCTTTCTTT; CDR3: CASTRTGSTEAFF
V: TRBV29-1; size: .; D: TRBD2; J: TRBJ2-1; DNA: TGCAGCGTTGAAGGCCTAGCGGGCGTAGCCTACAATGAGCAGTTCTTC; CDR3: CSVEGLAGVAYNEQFF
V: TRBV6-5; size: .; D: .; J: TRBJ2-7; DNA: TGTGCCACCCAAAACGGAGGGATCTACGAGCAGTACTTC; CDR3: CATQNGGIYEQYF
V: TRBV27; size: once; D: TRBD1; J: TRBJ1-5; DNA: TGTGCCAGCAGTTTCGATTACCCCGGACAGGGGGTACCTCAGCCCCAGCATTTT; CDR3: CASSFDYPGQGVPQPQHF
V: TRBV5-1; size: .; D: TRBD1; J: TRBJ2-7; DNA: TGCGCCAGCAGCGGTCGACAGGGGGCGTCCTACGAGCAGTACTTC; CDR3: CASSGRQGASYEQYF
V: TRBV5-1; size: few; D: TRBD1; J: TRBJ2-7; DNA: TGCGCCAGCAGCTGGGACAGGGTGAGCTCCTACGAGCAGTACTTC; CDR3: CASSWDRVSSYEQYF
V: TRBV6-6; size: once; D: .; J: TRBJ2-7; DNA: TGTGCCAGCAGTTACAATCCCGACAGTCCCCTGGGGTACTTC; CDR3: CASSYNPDSPLGYF
V: TRBV19; size: few; D: .; J: TRBJ1-1; DNA: TGTGCCAGTAGTACCCTAGTAGGGAACACTGAAGCTTTCTTT; CDR3: CASSTLVGNTEAFF
V: TRBV30; size: .; D: TRBD2; J: TRBJ2-5; DNA: TGTGCCTGGGAGACCGGGACTAGCGGGACTGAGACCCAGTACTTC; CDR3: CAWETGTSGTETQYF
V: TRBV28; size: few; D: .; J: TRBJ2-5; DNA: TGTGCCAGCACCATACCGGGACAAGAGACCCAGTACTTC; CDR3: CASTIPGQETQYF
V: TRBV7-3; size: .; D: .; J: TRBJ2-1; DNA: TGTGCCAGCAGCCGAGGCGGTAGCGCCAGCTCCTACAATGAGCAGTTCTTC; CDR3: CASSRGGSASSYNEQFF
V: TRBV2; size: few; D: TRBD1; J: TRBJ1-1; DNA: TGTGCCAGCAGGGACCCCGAGACAGGGGGCCGGAACACTGAAGCTTTCTTT; CDR3: CASRDPETGGRNTEAFF